This TCR beta chain was recorded in a study of vaccination and CD4 T cells after COVID-19. Turning to the study itself: Two of the convalescents were Hispanic, and the group consisted of six males and four females. A vaccine, either BNT162b2 or mRNA-1273, was given to participants in two doses. From HCoV-229E, HCoV-OC43, HCoV-NL63 and SARS-CoV-2, overlapping spike peptides were used to stimulate the cells.

Treatment indicated: roughly 10-day PBMC culture with coronavirus spike peptide pools or control peptides (ViraFEST assay). Cultured CD4+ T cell DNA underwent sequencing with the Oncomine TCR Beta short-read assay. Researchers extracted genomic DNA from CD4+ T cells that had been cultured. Each CDR3 protein is one row after TCRdb ran MiXCR on the PCR reads. Of about 18,000 distinct CDR3 sequences in the sample, over 45% were seen once. Of note for this clonotype: No antigen is known for it.

The CDR3 runs 16 residues. CDR1 is DFQATT and CDR2 is SNEGSKA in the germline V gene (reference sequence). V shed 3 bases and J 8 bases; nucleotides not matched to a gene: 16. This clonotype was sampled from a human donor who had recovered from COVID-19. The chain employs TRBV20-1 and TRBJ1-5, with 7 bases that match TRBD1. The sample in question was CD4+ T cells from blood, cultured in vitro, obtained before SARS-CoV-2 vaccination. The CDR3 region is CSARDWGGTVPEPQHF. CDR3 in DNA: TGCAGTGCTAGGGACTGGGGGGGGACAGTACCGGAGCCCCAGCATTTT.